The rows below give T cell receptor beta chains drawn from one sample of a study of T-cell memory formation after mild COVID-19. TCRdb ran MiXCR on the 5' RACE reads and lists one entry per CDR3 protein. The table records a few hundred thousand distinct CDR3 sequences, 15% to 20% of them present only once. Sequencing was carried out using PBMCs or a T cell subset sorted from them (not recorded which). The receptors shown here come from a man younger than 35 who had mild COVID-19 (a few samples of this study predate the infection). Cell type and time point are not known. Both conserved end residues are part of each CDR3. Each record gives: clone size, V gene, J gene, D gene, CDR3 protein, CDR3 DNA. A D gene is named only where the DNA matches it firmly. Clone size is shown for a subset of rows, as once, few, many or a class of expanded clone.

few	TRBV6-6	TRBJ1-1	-	CASSYSLGTDTEAFF	TGTGCCAGCAGTTACTCTCTAGGGACCGACACTGAAGCTTTCTTT
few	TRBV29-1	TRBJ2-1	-	CSVEVWSSYNEQFF	TGCAGCGTTGAAGTATGGAGCTCCTACAATGAGCAGTTCTTC
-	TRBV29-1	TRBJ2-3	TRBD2	CSVRRGGTDTQYF	TGCAGCGTTAGGCGGGGGGGCACAGATACGCAGTATTTT
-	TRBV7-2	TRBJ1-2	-	CASSLNQGGSGGYTF	TGTGCCAGCAGCTTAAATCAGGGAGGATCGGGGGGCTACACCTTC
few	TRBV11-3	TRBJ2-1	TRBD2	CASSPPTSGGAGEQFF	TGTGCCAGCAGCCCCCCGACTAGCGGCGGGGCGGGTGAGCAGTTCTTC
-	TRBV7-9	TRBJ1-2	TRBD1	CASVMTGGHGYTF	TGTGCCAGCGTGATGACAGGGGGTCATGGCTACACCTTC
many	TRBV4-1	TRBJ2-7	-	CASSQDREPYEQYF	TGCGCCAGCAGCCAAGACAGGGAGCCCTACGAGCAGTACTTC
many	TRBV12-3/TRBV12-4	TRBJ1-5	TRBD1	CASSPGQGGQPQHF	TGTGCCAGCAGCCCGGGACAGGGTGGCCAGCCCCAGCATTTT
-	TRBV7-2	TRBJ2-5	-	CASSILQETQYF	TGTGCCAGCAGCATCCTCCAAGAGACCCAGTACTTC
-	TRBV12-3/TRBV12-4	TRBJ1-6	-	CASSLGVGNSPLHF	TGTGCCAGCAGTCTGGGGGTGGGGAATTCACCCCTCCACTTT
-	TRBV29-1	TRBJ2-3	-	CSVELLQGLSTDTQYF	TGCAGCGTTGAATTGTTGCAGGGACTCAGCACAGATACGCAGTATTTT
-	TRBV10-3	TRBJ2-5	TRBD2	CATEASGGAETQYF	TGTGCCACCGAAGCTAGCGGGGGGGCCGAGACCCAGTACTTC
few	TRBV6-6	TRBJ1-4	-	CASRLMGGGEKLFF	TGTGCCAGCAGACTCATGGGAGGCGGTGAAAAACTGTTTTTT
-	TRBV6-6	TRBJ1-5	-	CASRRQAYSNQPQHF	TGTGCCAGCAGGAGACAGGCCTATAGCAATCAGCCCCAGCATTTT
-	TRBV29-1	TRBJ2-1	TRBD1	CSAMTGGNVYNEQFF	TGCAGCGCCATGACAGGGGGCAACGTTTACAATGAGCAGTTCTTC
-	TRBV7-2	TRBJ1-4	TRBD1	CASSRGRVRTGGGKLFF	TGTGCCAGCAGCCGAGGCCGAGTGAGGACAGGGGGCGGAAAACTGTTTTTT
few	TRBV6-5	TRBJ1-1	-	CASSHGRGLNTEAFF	TGTGCCAGCAGTCACGGACGGGGATTGAACACTGAAGCTTTCTTT
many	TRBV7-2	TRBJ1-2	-	CASSPGQNYGYTF	TGTGCCAGCAGCCCGGGACAAAACTATGGCTACACCTTC
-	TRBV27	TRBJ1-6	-	CASSFYRESPLHF	TGTGCCAGCAGTTTCTACAGGGAGTCACCCCTCCACTTT
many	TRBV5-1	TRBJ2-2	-	CASNPGRGNTGELFF	TGCGCCAGCAACCCCGGCCGGGGGAACACCGGGGAGCTGTTTTTT
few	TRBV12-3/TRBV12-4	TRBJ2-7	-	CASSFNQGAYEQYF	TGTGCCAGCAGTTTTAATCAGGGCGCCTACGAGCAGTACTTC
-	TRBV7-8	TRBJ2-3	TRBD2	CASSLAIIAGEHTDTQYF	TGTGCCAGCAGCTTAGCGATAATAGCGGGGGAGCACACAGATACGCAGTATTTT
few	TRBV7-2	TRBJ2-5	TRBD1	CASSIQGQALQETQYF	TGTGCCAGCAGCATACAGGGACAGGCTCTTCAAGAGACCCAGTACTTC
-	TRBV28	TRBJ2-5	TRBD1	CASSNDRGQETQYF	TGTGCCAGCAGCAACGACAGGGGCCAAGAGACCCAGTACTTC